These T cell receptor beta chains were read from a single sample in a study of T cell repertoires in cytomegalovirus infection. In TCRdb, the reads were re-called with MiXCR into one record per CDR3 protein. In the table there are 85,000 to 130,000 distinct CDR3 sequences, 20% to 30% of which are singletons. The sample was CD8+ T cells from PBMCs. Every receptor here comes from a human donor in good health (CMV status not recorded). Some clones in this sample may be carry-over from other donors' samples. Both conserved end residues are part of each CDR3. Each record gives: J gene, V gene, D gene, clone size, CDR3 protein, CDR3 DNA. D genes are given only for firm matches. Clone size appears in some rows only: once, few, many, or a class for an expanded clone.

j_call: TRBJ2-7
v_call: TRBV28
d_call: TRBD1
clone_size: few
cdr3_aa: CASSSPGTGKGEQYF
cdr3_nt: TGTGCCAGCAGTTCCCCTGGGACAGGGAAAGGCGAGCAGTACTTC

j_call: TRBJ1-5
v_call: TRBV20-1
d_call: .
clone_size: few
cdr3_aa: CSARDMHSNQPQHF
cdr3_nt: TGCAGTGCTAGGGACATGCATAGCAATCAGCCCCAGCATTTT

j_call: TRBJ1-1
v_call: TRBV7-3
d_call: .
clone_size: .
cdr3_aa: CASSSHNTEAFF
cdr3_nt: TGTGCCAGCAGCTCCCACAACACTGAAGCTTTCTTT

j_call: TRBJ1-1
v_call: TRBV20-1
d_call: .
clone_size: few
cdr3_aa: CSARLGGGYEAFF
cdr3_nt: TGCAGTGCTAGACTTGGGGGGGGGTACGAAGCTTTCTTT

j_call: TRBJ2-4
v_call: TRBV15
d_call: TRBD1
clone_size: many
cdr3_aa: CATSRRDSLNIQYF
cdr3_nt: TGTGCCACCAGCAGAAGGGACAGCTTAAACATTCAGTACTTC

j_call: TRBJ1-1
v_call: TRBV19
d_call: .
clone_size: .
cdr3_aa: CASSGLTDWAEAFF
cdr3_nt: TGTGCCAGTAGTGGCCTGACAGACTGGGCTGAAGCTTTCTTT

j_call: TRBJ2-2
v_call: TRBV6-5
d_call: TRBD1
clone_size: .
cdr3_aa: CASRRTGGAPMAGELFF
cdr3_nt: TGTGCCAGCAGGAGGACAGGGGGCGCCCCCATGGCCGGGGAGCTGTTTTTT

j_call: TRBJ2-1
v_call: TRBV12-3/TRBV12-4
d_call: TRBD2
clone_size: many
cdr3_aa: CASRTSGNEQFF
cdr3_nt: TGTGCCAGCAGGACTAGCGGCAATGAGCAGTTCTTC

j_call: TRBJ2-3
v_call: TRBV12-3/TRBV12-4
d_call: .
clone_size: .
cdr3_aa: CASSLTGLPGRDTQYF
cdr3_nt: TGTGCCAGCAGCCTGACGGGACTCCCCGGCAGAGATACGCAGTATTTT

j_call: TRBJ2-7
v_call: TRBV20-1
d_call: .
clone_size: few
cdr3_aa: CSARGAFDSYEQYF
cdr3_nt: TGCAGTGCCCGGGGGGCATTCGATTCCTACGAGCAGTACTTC

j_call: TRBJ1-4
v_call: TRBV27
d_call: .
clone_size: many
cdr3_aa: CASSDRSLTGEKLFF
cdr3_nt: TGTGCCAGCAGTGACAGGTCTTTGACCGGGGAAAAACTGTTTTTT

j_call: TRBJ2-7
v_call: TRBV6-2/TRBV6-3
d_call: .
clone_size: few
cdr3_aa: CASSQDRLPYEQYF
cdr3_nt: TGTGCCAGCAGTCAGGACAGACTTCCCTACGAGCAGTACTTC

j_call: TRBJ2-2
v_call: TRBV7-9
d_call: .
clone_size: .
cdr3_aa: CASSQSPNTGELFF
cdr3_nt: TGTGCCAGCAGCCAGAGCCCGAACACCGGGGAGCTGTTTTTT

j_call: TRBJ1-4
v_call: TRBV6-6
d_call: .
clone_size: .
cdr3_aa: CASSYSARTPNEKLFF
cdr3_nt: TGTGCCAGCAGTTACTCGGCACGGACTCCTAATGAAAAACTGTTTTTT

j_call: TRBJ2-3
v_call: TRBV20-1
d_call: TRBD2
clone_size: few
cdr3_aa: CSARIPSMGGRAPGYTQYF
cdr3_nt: TGCAGTGCTAGAATCCCCTCAATGGGCGGGAGGGCCCCGGGGTATACGCAGTATTTT

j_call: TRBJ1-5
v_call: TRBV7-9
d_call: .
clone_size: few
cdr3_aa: CASSDGGGNQPQHF
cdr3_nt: TGTGCCAGCAGCGACGGAGGGGGAAATCAGCCCCAGCATTTT

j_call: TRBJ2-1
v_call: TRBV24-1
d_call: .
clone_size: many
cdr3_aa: CATSDSSRENYNEQFF
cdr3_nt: TGTGCCACCAGTGATTCGAGCCGGGAGAACTACAATGAGCAGTTCTTC

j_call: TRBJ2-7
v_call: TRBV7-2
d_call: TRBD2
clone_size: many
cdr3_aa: CASSFSGRGGSYEQYF
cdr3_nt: TGTGCCAGCAGCTTTAGCGGGAGGGGGGGCTCCTACGAGCAGTACTTC

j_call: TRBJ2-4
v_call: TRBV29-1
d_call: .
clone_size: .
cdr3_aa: CSVEVDDGLSIQYF
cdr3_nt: TGCAGCGTTGAAGTGGATGATGGACTCTCCATTCAGTACTTC

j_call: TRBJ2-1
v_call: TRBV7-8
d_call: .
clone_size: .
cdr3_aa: CASSLDLANSYNEQFF
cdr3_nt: TGTGCCAGCAGCTTGGACCTAGCGAACTCCTACAATGAGCAGTTCTTC

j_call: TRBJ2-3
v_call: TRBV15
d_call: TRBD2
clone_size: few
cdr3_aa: CATSGAGETDTQYF
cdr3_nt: TGTGCCACCAGTGGAGCGGGAGAAACAGATACGCAGTATTTT

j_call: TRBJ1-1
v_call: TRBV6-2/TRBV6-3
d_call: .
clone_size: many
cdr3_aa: CASSYVGHSIF
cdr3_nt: TGTGCCAGCAGTTACGTGGGACATTCAATTTTT

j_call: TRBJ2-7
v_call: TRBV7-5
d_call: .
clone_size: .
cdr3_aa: CISVPEAPFSKRERLSSGYEQYF
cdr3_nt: .

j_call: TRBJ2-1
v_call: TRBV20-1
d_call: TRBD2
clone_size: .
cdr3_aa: CSAGLAGDHNEQFF
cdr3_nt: TGCAGTGCTGGACTAGCGGGAGATCACAATGAGCAGTTCTTC

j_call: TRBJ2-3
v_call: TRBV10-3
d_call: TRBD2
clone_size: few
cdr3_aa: CAINWGGLATDTQYF
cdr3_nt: TGTGCCATCAACTGGGGGGGACTAGCCACAGATACGCAGTATTTT

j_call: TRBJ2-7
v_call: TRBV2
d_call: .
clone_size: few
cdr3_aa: CASRSGQSLANYEQYF
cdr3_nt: TGTGCCAGCAGATCCGGACAGTCTCTTGCGAACTACGAGCAGTACTTC

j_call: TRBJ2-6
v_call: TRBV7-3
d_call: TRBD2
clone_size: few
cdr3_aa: CASSSPPERGGSGANVLTF
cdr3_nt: TGTGCCAGCAGCTCCCCACCGGAGCGGGGGGGCTCTGGGGCCAACGTCCTGACTTTC

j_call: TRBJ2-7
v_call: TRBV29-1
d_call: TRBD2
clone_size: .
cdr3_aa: CSVGGIGNEQYF
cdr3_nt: TGCAGCGTGGGGGGGATCGGTAACGAGCAGTACTTC

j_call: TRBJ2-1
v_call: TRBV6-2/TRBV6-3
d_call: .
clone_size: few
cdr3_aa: CASSFPTRGFNNEQFF
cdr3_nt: TGTGCCAGCAGTTTCCCGACTAGAGGATTCAACAATGAGCAGTTCTTC

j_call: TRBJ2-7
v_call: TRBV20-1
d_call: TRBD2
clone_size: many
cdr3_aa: CSARPIAGRTSYEQYF
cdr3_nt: TGCAGTGCTAGGCCAATAGCGGGTCGCACCTCCTACGAGCAGTACTTC

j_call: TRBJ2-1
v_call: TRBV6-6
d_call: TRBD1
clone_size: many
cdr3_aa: CASSYARGQGNEQFF
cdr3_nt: TGTGCCAGCAGTTACGCCAGGGGGCAAGGAAATGAGCAGTTCTTC

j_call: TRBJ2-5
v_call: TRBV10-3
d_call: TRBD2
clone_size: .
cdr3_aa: CAISGLAGMETQYF
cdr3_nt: TGTGCCATCAGTGGGCTAGCGGGGATGGAGACCCAGTACTTC

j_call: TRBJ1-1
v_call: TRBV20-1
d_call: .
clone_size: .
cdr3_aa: CSARGGASAMNTEAFF
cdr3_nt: TGCAGTGCTAGAGGGGGCGCCAGTGCGATGAACACTGAAGCTTTCTTT

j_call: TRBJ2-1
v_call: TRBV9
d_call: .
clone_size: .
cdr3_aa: CASSSQQGPISYNEQFF
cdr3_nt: TGTGCCAGCAGCTCCCAGCAGGGCCCTATTTCCTACAATGAGCAGTTCTTC

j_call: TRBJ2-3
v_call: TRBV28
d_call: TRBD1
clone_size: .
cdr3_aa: CASSLSGTGSTHTQYF
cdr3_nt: TGTGCCAGCAGTTTATCCGGGACAGGGAGCACACATACGCAGTATTTT

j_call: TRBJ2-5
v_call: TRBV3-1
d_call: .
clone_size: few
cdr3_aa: CASSQDQSTEETQYF
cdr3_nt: TGTGCCAGCAGCCAAGACCAATCGACCGAAGAGACCCAGTACTTC

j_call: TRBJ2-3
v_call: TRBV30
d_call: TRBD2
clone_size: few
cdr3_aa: CAWNRGTSGNTDTQYF
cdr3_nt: TGTGCCTGGAACCGCGGGACTAGCGGGAACACAGATACGCAGTATTTT

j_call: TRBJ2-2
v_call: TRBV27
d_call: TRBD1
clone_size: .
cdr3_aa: CASSSMFDRGDTGELFF
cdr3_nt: TGTGCCAGCAGTTCCATGTTCGACAGGGGGGACACCGGGGAGCTGTTTTTT

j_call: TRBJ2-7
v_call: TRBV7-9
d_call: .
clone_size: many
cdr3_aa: CASRSGYEQYF
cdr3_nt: TGTGCCAGCAGATCAGGCTACGAGCAGTACTTC

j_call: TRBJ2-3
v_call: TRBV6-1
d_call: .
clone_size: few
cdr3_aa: CASSEVVTDTQYF
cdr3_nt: TGTGCCAGCAGTGAAGTGGTCACAGATACGCAGTATTTT

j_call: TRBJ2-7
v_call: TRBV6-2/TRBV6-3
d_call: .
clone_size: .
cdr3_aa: CASSPRGSYEQYF
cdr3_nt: TGTGCCAGCAGCCCTCGAGGATCTTACGAGCAGTACTTC

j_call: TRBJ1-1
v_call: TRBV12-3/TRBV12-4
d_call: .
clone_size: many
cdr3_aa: CASSAYGGRGTEAFF
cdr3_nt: TGTGCCAGCAGTGCCTACGGGGGGAGGGGGACTGAAGCTTTCTTT

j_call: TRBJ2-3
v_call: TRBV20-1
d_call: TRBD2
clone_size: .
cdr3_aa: CSARVLAGSTDTQYF
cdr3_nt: TGCAGTGCTAGAGTGTTAGCGGGATCCACAGATACGCAGTATTTT

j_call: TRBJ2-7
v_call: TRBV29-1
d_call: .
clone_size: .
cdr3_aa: CSVHDSSYEQYF
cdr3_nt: TGCAGCGTGCACGACAGCTCCTACGAGCAGTACTTC

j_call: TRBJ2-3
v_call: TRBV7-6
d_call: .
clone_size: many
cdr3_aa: CASSLADPRLTSTDTQYF
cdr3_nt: TGTGCCAGCAGCTTAGCGGATCCCCGGCTAACTAGCACAGATACGCAGTATTTT

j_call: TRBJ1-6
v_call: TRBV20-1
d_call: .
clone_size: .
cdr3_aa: CSAREDSSYNSPLHF
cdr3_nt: TGCAGTGCTAGGGAGGATAGCTCCTATAATTCACCCCTCCACTTT